This T cell receptor (beta chain) appears in the sequencing data of a study of Tregs in tolerant kidney transplant recipients. Recipients received nonmyeloablative bone marrow transplants from related graft donors, with transient mixed chimerism. Unstimulated Tregs (CD4+CD25+CD127-) and CD4+CD25- non-Tregs were sorted from PBMCs. TCRdb's copy holds only in-frame clones and misses some; the assay was immunoSEQ multiplex PCR. In the table there are 95,000 or so clones, roughly 93% of which are singletons. CDR3 length equals 15 residues. Germline loops: CDR1 SGHNT, CDR2 YENEEA. J was trimmed by 7 bases and V by 1 base; bases with no gene match: 7.

Material: CD4+ T cells from blood (PBMCs), obtained 12 months after the transplant. V usage is TRBV11-3 and J usage is TRBJ2-1, with 7 positions matching TRBD2. This receptor was obtained from a human patient who received a combined kidney and bone marrow transplant. The graft donor may account for some of the T cells. The CDR3 nucleotides read TGTGCCAGCAGCTTAGGCCGACTAGCTTCTAATGAGCAGTTCTTC. It yields the protein CASSLGRLASNEQFF.